The clone carrying this T cell receptor beta chain occurred many times. This entry is derived from a study of molecular identifiers for immune sequencing clone quantification. Study at large: Replicate experiments took RNA from around 20,000 or 100,000 naive CD8 cells, divided it five ways and sequenced four.

Trimming cost V 3 bases and J 6 bases; bases outside gene matches: 23. The CDR3 covers 18 residues. Per the germline V gene, CDR1 is DFQATT and CDR2 is SNEGSKA (reference sequence). TCR libraries were built in bulk with a published protocol and specific TCR primers. A single record per CDR3 protein comes from TCRdb applying MiXCR to the PCR reads. The profile shows some 100,000 distinct CDR3 sequences, around 17% of them singletons. The sequence was obtained from a human donor in good health. Some libraries in this study had Jurkat cell RNA spiked in. Sample: naive CD8+ T cells from blood, with Jurkat cell RNA spiked in. Noted subset: FACS-sorted CD8+CD4-CCR7+CD45RA+ naive T cells. The rearrangement uses TRBV20-1 and TRBJ2-7, with 7 nucleotides matching TRBD2. CDR3 sequence (DNA): TGCAGTGCTAGGATCGCGGGCCTACCCCGGGAGGAAGGAGGCGAGCAGTACTTC. This codes for CSARIAGLPREEGGEQYF.